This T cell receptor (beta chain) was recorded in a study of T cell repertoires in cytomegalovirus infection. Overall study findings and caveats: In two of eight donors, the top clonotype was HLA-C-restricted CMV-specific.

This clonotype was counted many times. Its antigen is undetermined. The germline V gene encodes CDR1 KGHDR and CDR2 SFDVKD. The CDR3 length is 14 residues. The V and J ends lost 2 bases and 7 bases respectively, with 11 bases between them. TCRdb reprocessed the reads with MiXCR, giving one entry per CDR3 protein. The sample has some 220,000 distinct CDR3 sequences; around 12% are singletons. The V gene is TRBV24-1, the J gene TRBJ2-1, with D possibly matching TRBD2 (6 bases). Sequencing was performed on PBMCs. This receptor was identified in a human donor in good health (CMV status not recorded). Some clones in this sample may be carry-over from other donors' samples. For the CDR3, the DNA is TGTGCCACCAGTGATTCCGCAGGGAGGAATGAGCAGTTCTTC. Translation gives CATSDSAGRNEQFF.